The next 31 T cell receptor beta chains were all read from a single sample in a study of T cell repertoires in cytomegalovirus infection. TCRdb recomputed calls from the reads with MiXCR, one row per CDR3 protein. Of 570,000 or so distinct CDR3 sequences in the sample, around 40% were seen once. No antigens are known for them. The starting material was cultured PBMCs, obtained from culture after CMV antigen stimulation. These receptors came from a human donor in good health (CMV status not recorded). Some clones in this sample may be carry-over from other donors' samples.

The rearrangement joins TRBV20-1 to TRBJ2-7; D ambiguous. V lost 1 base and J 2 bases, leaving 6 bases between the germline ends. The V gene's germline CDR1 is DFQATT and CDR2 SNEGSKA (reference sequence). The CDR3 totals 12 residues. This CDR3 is CSARGLTYEQYF. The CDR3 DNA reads TGCAGTGCTAGAGGCCTTACCTACGAGCAGTACTTC.

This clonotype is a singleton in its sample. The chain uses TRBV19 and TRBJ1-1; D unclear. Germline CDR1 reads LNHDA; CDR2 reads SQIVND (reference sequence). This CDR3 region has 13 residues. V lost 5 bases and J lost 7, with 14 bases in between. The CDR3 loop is CASSSPGWYEAFF. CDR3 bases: TGTGCCAGTAGTTCCCCGGGGTGGTATGAAGCTTTCTTT.

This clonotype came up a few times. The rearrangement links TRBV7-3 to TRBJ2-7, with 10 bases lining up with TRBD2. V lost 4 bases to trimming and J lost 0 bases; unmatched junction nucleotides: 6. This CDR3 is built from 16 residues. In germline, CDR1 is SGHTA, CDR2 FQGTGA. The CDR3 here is CASSSAGLAASYEQYF. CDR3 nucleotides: TGTGCCAGCAGCTCGGCTGGACTAGCGGCCTCCTACGAGCAGTACTTC.

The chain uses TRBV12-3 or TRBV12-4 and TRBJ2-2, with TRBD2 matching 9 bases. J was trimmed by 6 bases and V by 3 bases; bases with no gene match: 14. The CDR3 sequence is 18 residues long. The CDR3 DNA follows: TGTGCCAGCAGTTTTGGGCTAGCGGGGTGGAAGAAAGCCGGGGAGCTGTTTTTT. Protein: CASSFGLAGWKKAGELFF.

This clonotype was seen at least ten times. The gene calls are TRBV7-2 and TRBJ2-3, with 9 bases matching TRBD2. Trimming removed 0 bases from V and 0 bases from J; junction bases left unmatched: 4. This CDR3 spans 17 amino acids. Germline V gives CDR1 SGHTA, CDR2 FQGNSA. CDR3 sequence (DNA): TGTGCCAGCAGCTTAGCTCGAACTAGCGGGAGCACAGATACGCAGTATTTT. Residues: CASSLARTSGSTDTQYF.

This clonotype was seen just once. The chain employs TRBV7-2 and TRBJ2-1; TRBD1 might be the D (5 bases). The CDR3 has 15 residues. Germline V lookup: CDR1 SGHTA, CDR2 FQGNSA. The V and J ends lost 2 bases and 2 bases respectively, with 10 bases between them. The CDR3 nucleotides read TGTGCCAGCAGCTTATATCAGGGTGCCTACAATGAGCAGTTCTTC. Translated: CASSLYQGAYNEQFF.

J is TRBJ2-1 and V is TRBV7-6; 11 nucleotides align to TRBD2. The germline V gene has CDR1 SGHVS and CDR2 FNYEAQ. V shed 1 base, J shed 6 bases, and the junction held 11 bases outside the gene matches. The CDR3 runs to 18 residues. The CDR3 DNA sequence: TGTGCCAGCAGCTTAGGGCTAGCGGGGGGAGCTCCTTTCAATGAGCAGTTCTTC. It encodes CASSLGLAGGAPFNEQFF.

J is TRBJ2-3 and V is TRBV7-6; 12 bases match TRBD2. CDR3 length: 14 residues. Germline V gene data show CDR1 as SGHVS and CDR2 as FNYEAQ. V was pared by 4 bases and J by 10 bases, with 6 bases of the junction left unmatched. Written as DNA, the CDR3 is TGTGCCAGCAGCTCTAGCGGGGGGGCCGAGGCGCAGTATTTT. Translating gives CASSSSGGAEAQYF.

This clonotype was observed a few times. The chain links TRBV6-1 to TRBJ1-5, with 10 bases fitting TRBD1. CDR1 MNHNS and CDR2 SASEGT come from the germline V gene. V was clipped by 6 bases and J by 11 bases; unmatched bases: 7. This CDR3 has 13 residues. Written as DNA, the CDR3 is TGTGCCAGCAGCCTACCTGGGACAGGGGCCCAGCATTTT. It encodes CASSLPGTGAQHF.

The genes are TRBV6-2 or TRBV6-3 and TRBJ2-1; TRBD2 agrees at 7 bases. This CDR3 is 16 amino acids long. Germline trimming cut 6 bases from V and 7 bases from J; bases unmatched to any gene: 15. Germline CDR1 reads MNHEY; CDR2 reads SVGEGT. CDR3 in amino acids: CASSRKTSALGNEQFF. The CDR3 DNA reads TGTGCCAGCAGCCGGAAAACTAGCGCCCTGGGGAATGAGCAGTTCTTC.

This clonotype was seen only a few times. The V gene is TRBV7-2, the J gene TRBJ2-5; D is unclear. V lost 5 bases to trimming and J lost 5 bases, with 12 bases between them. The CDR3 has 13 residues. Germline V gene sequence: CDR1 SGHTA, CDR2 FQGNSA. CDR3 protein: CASSTGPQETQYF. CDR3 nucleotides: TGTGCCAGCAGCACCGGCCCGCAGGAGACCCAGTACTTC.

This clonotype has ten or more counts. The CDR3, as DNA: TGTGCCAGCAGCTTACTCACTAGCACAGATACGCAGTATTTT. The encoded protein is CASSLLTSTDTQYF. This chain connects TRBV7-2 to TRBJ2-3; no clear D gene. The CDR3 runs 14 residues. Trimming shortened V by 2 bases and J by 0 bases, and 6 bases separated the two germline ends. The germline gives CDR1 SGHTA, CDR2 FQGNSA.

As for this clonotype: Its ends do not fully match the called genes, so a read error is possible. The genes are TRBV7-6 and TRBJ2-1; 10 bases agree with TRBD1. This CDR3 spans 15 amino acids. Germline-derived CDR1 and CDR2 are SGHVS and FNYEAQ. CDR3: CASSQTGGSNNEQFF. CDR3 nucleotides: TGTGCCAGCAGCCAGACAGGGGGCTCCAACAATGAGCAGTTCTTC.

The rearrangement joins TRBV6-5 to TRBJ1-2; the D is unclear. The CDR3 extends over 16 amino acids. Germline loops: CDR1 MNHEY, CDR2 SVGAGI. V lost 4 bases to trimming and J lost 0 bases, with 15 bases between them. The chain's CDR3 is CASSSRGLGANYGYTF. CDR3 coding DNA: TGTGCCAGCAGTTCCCGAGGGCTCGGAGCTAACTATGGCTACACCTTC.

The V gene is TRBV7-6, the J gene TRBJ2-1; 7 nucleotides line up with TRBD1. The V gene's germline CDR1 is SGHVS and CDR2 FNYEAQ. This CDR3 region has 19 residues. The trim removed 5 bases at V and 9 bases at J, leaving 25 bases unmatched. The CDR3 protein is CASSPTNPGTVSYEGEQFF. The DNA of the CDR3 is TGTGCCAGCAGCCCTACAAACCCTGGGACAGTTAGCTATGAGGGTGAGCAGTTCTTC. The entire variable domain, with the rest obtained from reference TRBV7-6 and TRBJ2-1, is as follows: GAGVSQSPRYKVTKRGQDVALRCDPISGHVSLYWYRQALGQGPEFLTYFNYEAQQDKSGLPNDRFSAERPEGSISTLTIQRTEQRDSAMYRCASSPTNPGTVSYEGEQFFGPGTRLTVL.

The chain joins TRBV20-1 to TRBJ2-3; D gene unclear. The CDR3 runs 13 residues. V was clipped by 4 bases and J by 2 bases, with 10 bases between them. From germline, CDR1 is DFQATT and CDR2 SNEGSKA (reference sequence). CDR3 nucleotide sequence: TGCAGTGCTACCTTGACTGCCACAGATACGCAGTATTTT. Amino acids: CSATLTATDTQYF.

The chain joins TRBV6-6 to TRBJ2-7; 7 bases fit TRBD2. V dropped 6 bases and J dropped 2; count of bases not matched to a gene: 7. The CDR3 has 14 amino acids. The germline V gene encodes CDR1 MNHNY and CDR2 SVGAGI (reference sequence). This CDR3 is CASRYTGTTYEQYF. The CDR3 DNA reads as TGTGCCAGCAGATACACCGGGACTACCTACGAGCAGTACTTC.

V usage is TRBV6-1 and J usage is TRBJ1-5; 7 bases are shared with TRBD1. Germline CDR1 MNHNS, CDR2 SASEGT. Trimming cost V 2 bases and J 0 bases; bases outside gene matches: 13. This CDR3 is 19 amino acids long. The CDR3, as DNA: TGTGCCAGCAGTGAACGGTTGGCAGGGGGATATTTTAGCAATCAGCCCCAGCATTTT. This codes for CASSERLAGGYFSNQPQHF.

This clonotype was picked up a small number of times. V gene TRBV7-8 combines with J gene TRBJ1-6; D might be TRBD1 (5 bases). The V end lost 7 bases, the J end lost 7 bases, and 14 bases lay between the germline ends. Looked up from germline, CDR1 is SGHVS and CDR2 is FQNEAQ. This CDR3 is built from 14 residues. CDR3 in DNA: TGTGCCAGCACAGGGAAGCAGCCAAATTCACCCCTCCACTTT. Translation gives CASTGKQPNSPLHF.

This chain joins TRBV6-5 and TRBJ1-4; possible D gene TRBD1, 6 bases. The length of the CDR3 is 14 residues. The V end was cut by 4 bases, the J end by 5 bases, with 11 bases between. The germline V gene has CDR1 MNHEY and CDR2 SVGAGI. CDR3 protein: CASSSTRGNEKLFF. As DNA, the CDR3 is TGTGCCAGCAGTTCCACCAGGGGAAATGAAAAACTGTTTTTT.

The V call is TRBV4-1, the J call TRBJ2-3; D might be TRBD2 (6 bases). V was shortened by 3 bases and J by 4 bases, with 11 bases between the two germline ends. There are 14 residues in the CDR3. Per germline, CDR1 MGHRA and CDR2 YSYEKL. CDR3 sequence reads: CASSHLALADTQYF. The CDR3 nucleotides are TGCGCCAGCAGCCACCTAGCGTTGGCAGATACGCAGTATTTT.

The CDR3 region has the DNA TGCGCCAGCAGCCAAGAGGGGACAGGGTCTTTCGGTGGAAACACCATATATTTT. Protein product: CASSQEGTGSFGGNTIYF. The chain employs TRBV4-3 and TRBJ1-3, with TRBD1 identical over 9 bases. J lost 3 bases, V lost 0 bases, and 9 bases had no gene match. The CDR3 totals 18 residues. CDR1 and CDR2 from the germline V gene are LGHNA and YSLEER.

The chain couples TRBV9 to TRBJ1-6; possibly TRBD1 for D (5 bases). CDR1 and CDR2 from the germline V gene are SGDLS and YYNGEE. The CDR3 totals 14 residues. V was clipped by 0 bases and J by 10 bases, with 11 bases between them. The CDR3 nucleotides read TGTGCCAGCAGCGTAGGGGCGGGGGGATCACCCCTCCACTTT. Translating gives CASSVGAGGSPLHF.

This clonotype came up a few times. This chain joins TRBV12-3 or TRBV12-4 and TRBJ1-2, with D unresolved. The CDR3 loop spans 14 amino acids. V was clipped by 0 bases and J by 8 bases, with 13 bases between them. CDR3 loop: CASSLAGRTLGYTF. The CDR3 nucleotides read TGTGCCAGCAGTTTAGCGGGGAGGACCTTGGGCTACACCTTC.

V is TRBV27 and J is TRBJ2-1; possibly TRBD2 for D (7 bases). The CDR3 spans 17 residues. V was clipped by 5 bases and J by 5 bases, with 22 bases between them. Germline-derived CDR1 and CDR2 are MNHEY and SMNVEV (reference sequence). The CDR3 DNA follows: TGTGCCAGCAGTGCCATACTATGGGGGGGCCAGGACAATGAGCAGTTCTTC. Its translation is CASSAILWGGQDNEQFF.

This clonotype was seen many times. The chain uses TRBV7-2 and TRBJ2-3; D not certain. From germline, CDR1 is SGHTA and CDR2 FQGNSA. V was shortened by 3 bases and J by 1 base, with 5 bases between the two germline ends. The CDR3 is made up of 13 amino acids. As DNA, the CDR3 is TGTGCCAGCAGCTTTGGGCGCACAGATACGCAGTATTTT. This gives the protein CASSFGRTDTQYF.

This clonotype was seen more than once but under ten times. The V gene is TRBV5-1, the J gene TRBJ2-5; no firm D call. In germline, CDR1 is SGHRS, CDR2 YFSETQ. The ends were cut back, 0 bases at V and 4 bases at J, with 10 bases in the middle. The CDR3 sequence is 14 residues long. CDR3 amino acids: CASSLVLSGETQYF. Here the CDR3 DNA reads TGCGCCAGCAGCTTGGTGCTTAGTGGAGAGACCCAGTACTTC. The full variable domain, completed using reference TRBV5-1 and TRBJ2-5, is KAGVTQTPRYLIKTRGQQVTLSCSPISGHRSVSWYQQTPGQGLQFLFEYFSETQRNKGNFPGRFSGRQFSNSRSEMNVSTLELGDSALYLCASSLVLSGETQYFGPGTRLLVL.

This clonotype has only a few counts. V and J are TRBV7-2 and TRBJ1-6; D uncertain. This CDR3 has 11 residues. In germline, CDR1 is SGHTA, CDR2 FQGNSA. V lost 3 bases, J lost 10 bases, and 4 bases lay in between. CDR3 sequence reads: CASSFESPLHF. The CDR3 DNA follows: TGTGCCAGCAGCTTTGAGTCACCCCTCCACTTT.

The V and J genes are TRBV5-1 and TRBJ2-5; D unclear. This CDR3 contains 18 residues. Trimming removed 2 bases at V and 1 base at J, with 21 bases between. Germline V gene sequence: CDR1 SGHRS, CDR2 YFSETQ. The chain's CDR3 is CASSLGGASLTGQETQYF. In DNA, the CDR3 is TGCGCCAGCAGCTTAGGCGGAGCGAGCCTTACGGGCCAAGAGACCCAGTACTTC.

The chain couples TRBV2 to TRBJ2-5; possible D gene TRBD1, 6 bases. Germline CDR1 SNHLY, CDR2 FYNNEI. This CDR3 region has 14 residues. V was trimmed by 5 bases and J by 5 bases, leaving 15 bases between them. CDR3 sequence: CASSLYRDGETQYF. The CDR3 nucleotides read TGTGCCAGCAGTCTATACAGGGATGGGGAGACCCAGTACTTC.

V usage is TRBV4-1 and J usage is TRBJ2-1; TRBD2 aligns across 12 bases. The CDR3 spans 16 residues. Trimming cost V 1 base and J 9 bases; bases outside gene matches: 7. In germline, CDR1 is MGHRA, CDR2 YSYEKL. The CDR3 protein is CASSQGPGLAGIEQFF. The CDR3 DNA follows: TGCGCCAGCAGCCAAGGTCCCGGACTAGCGGGGATTGAGCAGTTCTTC.